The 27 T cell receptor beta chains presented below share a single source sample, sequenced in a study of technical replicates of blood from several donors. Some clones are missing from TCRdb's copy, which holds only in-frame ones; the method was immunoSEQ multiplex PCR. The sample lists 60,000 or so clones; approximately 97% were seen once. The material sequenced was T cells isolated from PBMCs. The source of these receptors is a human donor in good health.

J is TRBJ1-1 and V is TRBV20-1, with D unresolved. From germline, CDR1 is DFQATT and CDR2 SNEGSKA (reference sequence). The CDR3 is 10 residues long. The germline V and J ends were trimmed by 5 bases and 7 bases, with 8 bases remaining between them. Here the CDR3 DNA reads TGCAGTGCTTCCCACATTGAAGCTTTCTTT. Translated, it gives CSASHIEAFF.

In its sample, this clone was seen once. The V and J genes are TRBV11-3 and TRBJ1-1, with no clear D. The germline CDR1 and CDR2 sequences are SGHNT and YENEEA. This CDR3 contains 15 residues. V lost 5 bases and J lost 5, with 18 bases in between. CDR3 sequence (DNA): TGTGCCAGCAGCCCCCGTTTATTGGGAGGGACTGAAGCTTTCTTT. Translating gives CASSPRLLGGTEAFF.

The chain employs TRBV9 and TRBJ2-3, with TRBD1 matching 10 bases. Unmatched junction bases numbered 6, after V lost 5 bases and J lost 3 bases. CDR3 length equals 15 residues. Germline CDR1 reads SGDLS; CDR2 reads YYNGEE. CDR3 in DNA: TGTGCCAGCAGTGCCGGGACAGGGGCAACAGATACGCAGTATTTT. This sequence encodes CASSAGTGATDTQYF.

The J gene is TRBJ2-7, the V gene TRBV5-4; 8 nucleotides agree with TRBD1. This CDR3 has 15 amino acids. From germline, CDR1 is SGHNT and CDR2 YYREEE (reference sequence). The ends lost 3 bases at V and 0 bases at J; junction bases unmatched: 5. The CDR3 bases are TGTGCCAGCAGCTCCGGGACAGGAAGCTCCTACGAGCAGTACTTC. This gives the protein CASSSGTGSSYEQYF.

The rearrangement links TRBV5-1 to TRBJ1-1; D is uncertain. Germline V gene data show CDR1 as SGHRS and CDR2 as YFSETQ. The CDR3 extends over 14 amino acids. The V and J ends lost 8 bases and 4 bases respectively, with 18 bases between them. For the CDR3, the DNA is TGCGCCAGTCACTCACCCCCGTCGGGCACTGAAGCTTTCTTT. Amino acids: CASHSPPSGTEAFF.

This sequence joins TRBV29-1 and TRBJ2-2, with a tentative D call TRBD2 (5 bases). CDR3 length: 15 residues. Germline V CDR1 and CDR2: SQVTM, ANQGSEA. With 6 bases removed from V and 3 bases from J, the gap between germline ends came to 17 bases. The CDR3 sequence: CSVSGPLGDTGELFF. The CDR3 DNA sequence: TGCAGCGTCTCCGGGCCACTCGGGGACACCGGGGAGCTGTTTTTT.

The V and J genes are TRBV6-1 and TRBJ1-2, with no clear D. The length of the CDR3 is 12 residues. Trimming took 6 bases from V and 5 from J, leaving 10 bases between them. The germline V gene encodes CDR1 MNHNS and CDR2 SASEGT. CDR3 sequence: CASRMDFYGYTF. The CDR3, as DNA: TGTGCCAGCAGGATGGACTTTTATGGCTACACCTTC.

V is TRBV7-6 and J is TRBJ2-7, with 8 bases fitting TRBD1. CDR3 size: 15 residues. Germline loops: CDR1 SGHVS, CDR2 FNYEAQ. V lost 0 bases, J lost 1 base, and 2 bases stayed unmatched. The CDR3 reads CASSLAGQGSYEQYF. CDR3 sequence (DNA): TGTGCCAGCAGCTTAGCCGGACAGGGATCCTACGAGCAGTACTTC.

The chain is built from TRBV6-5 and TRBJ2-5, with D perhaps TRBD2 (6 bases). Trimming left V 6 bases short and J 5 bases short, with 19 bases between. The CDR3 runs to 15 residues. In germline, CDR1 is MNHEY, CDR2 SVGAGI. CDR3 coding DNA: TGTGCCAGCAGCCCCGGTCTCAGGGCGGGGGAGACCCAGTACTTC. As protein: CASSPGLRAGETQYF.

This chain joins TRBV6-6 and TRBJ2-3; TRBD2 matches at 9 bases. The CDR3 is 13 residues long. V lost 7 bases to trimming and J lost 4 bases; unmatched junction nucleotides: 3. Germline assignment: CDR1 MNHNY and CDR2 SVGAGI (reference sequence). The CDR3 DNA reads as TGTGCCAGCACTAGCGGGATTGCAGATACGCAGTATTTT. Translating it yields CASTSGIADTQYF.

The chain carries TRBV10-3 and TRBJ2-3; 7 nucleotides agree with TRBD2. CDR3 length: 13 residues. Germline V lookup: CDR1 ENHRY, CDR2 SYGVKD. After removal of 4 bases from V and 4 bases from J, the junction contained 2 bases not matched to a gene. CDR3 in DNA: TGTGCCATCAGTGGACTAGCCTCAGATACGCAGTATTTT. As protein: CAISGLASDTQYF.

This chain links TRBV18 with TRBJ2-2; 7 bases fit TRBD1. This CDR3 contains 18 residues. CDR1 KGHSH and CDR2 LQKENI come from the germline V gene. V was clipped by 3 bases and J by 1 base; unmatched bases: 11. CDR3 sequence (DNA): TGTGCCAGCTCACCCCAATCCATCAGGACAGGGAACACCGGGGAGCTGTTTTTT. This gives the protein CASSPQSIRTGNTGELFF.

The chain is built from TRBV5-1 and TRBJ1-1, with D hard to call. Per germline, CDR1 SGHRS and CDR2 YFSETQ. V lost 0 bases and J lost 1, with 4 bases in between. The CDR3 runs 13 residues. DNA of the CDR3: TGCGCCAGCAGCTTGGACTGGAACACTGAAGCTTTCTTT. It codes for CASSLDWNTEAFF.

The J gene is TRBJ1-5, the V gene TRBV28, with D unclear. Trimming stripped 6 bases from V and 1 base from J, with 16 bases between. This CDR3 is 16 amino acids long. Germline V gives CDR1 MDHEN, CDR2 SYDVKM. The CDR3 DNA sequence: TGTGCCAGCAGGGCAGGCCCGGCAGCAAGCAATCAGCCCCAGCATTTT. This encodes CASRAGPAASNQPQHF.

The CDR3 is CASSEPGQRLNTEAFF. CDR3 nucleotides: TGTGCCAGCAGTGAACCGGGACAGCGATTGAACACTGAAGCTTTCTTT. V and J are TRBV2 and TRBJ1-1, with 7 bases lining up with TRBD1. Germline V gene data show CDR1 as SNHLY and CDR2 as FYNNEI. The CDR3 sequence is 16 residues long. After removal of 2 bases from V and 0 bases from J, the junction contained 6 bases not matched to a gene.

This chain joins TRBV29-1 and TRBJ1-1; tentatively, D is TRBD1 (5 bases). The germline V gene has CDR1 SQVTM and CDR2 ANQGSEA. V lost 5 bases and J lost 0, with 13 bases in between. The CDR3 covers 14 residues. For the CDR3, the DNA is TGCAGCGTTCGCAGGGCCCTAATGAACACTGAAGCTTTCTTT. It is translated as CSVRRALMNTEAFF.

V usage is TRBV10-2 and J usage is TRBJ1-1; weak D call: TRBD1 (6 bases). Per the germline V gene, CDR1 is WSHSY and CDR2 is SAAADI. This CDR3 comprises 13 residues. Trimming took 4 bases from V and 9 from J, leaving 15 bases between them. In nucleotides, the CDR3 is TGCGCCAGCAGTGTAGGACAGAAGGTCCAAGCTTTCTTT. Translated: CASSVGQKVQAFF.

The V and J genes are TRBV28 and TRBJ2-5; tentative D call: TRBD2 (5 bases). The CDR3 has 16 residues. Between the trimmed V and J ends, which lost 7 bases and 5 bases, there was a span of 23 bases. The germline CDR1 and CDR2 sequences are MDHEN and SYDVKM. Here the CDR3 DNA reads TGTGCCAGCACCCCCCCGGGCGGGCTCGCGGCGGAGACCCAGTACTTC. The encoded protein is CASTPPGGLAAETQYF.

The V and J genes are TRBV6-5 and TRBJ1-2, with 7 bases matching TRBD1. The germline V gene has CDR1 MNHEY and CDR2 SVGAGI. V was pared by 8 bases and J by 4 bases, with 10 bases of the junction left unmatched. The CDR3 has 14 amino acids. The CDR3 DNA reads TGTGCCAGCGGGTTGATGACAGGGCCCTATGGCTACACCTTC. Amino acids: CASGLMTGPYGYTF.

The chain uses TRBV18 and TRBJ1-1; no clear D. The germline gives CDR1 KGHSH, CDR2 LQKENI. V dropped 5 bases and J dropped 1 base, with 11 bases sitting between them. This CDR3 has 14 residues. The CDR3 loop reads CASSSWTGNTEAFF. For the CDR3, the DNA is TGTGCCAGCTCATCCTGGACTGGGAACACTGAAGCTTTCTTT.

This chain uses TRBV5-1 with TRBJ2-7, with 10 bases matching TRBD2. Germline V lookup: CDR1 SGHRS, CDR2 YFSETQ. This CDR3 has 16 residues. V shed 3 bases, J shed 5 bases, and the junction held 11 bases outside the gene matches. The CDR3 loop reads CASSSQLAGRGDEQYF. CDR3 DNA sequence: TGCGCCAGCAGCTCTCAACTAGCGGGGAGGGGGGACGAGCAGTACTTC.

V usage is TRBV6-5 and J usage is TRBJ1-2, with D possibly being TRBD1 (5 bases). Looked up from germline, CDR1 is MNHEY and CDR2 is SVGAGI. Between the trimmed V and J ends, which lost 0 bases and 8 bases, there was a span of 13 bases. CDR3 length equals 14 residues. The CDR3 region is CASSYSPRVSGYTF. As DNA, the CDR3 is TGTGCCAGCAGTTACTCTCCCAGGGTGTCCGGCTACACCTTC.

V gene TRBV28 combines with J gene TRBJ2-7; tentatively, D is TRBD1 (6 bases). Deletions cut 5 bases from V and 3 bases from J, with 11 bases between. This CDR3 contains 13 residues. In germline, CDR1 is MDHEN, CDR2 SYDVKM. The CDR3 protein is CASSLQGYYEQYF. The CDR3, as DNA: TGTGCCAGCAGTCTACAGGGTTACTACGAGCAGTACTTC.

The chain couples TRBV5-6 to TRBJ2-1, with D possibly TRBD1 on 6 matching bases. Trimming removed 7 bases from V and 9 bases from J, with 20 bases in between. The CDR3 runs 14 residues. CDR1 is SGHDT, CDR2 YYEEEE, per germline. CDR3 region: CASHRHRVSREQFF. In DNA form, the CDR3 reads TGTGCCAGCCACCGCCACAGGGTTTCTCGTGAGCAGTTCTTC.

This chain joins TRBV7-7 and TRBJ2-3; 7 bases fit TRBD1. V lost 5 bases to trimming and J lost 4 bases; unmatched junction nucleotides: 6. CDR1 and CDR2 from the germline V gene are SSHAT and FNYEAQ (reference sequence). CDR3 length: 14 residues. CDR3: CASSLGGLADTQYF. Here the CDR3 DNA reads TGTGCCAGCAGCCTAGGGGGCCTCGCAGATACGCAGTATTTT.

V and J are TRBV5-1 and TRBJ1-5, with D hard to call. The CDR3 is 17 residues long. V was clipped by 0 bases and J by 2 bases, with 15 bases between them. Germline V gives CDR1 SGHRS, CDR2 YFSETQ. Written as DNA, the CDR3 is TGCGCCAGCAGCTTGGGCACCGCAGACATCGGCAATCAGCCCCAGCATTTT. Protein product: CASSLGTADIGNQPQHF.

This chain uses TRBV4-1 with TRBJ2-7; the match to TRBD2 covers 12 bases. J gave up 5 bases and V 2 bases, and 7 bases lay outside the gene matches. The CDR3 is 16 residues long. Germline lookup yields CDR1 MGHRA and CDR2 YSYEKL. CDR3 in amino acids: CASSQQTSGGKNEQYF. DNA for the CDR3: TGCGCCAGCAGCCAACAAACTAGCGGGGGGAAGAACGAGCAGTACTTC.